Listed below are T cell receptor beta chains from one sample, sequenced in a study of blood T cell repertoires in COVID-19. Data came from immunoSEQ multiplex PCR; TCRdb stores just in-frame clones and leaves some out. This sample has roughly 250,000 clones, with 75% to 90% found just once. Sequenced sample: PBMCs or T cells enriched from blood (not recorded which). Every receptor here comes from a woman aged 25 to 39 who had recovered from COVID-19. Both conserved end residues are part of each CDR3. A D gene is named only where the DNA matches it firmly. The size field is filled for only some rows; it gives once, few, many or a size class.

TGTGCCACCGGGGACAGCAACTCCTACGAGCAGTACTTC,CATGDSNSYEQYF,TRBD1,once,TRBV2,TRBJ2-7,13
TGTGCCAGCTCAAGGAGAAGGTGGGATGAGCAGTTCTTC,CASSRRRWDEQFF,.,.,TRBV18,TRBJ2-1,13
TGTGCCAGCAGCTTAACCTCCGGGTCTCTTAGCAATCAGCCCCAGCATTTT,CASSLTSGSLSNQPQHF,.,.,TRBV7-8,TRBJ1-5,17
TGCGCCAGCAGCGGGCAGGGGGCGAACGAGCAGTACTTC,CASSGQGANEQYF,TRBD1,.,TRBV5-1,TRBJ2-7,13
TGTGCCAGTAGTATCCCAGGGGCGGGTGAAAAACTGTTTTTT,CASSIPGAGEKLFF,.,once,TRBV19,TRBJ1-4,14
TGTGCCTGGAGCCTTCTCACAGGGAGTGGCTACACCTTC,CAWSLLTGSGYTF,.,.,TRBV30,TRBJ1-2,13
TGTGCCAGCCAAAAGGAGGGATCCCTCGGCTACACCTTC,CASQKEGSLGYTF,.,once,TRBV6-6,TRBJ1-2,13
TGTGCCAGCAGGGCCAGCGGGACTAAAAATGAAAAACTGTTTTTT,CASRASGTKNEKLFF,.,few,TRBV2,TRBJ1-4,15
TGTGCCAGTAGACGAAATGACAGAGATCTCACAGATACGCAGTATTTT,CASRRNDRDLTDTQYF,.,.,TRBV19,TRBJ2-3,16
TGTGCCAGCAGTGTGACACAGGGCGGGCAGTACTTC,CASSVTQGGQYF,.,.,TRBV2,TRBJ2-7,12
TGTGCCAGCAGCTTGAAGGGACAGGGGGTCTCCAATACGCAGTATTTT,CASSLKGQGVSNTQYF,TRBD1,.,TRBV5-4,TRBJ2-3,16
TGTGCCAGCTGGGGGGGGGATGAGTATAGCACAGATACGCAGTATTTT,CASWGGDEYSTDTQYF,TRBD2,.,TRBV3-1/TRBV3-2,TRBJ2-3,16
TGTGCCAGCAGCCCCCGAATAGATTCACCCCTCCACTTT,CASSPRIDSPLHF,.,once,TRBV14,TRBJ1-6,13
TGTGCCAGCAGCTTAGACAGGGTGCAGCCCCAGCATTTT,CASSLDRVQPQHF,.,once,TRBV11-1,TRBJ1-5,13
TGTGCCAGCAGCGTAGAGGTGACAGGGAGTGGAAACACCATATATTTT,CASSVEVTGSGNTIYF,TRBD1,.,TRBV9,TRBJ1-3,16
TGTGCCAGCAGACCCGGGGGACAGCGATCCCCCCTCCACTTT,CASRPGGQRSPLHF,TRBD1,once,TRBV6-5,TRBJ1-6,14
TGTGCCAGCAGCAATACAGGGTCATCCTACGAGCAGTACTTC,CASSNTGSSYEQYF,.,.,TRBV7-9,TRBJ2-7,14
TGCAGCGTTGAAGATCGCACTCAGGGCACAGGGTCAACTAATGAAAAACTGTTTTTT,CSVEDRTQGTGSTNEKLFF,.,.,TRBV29-1,TRBJ1-4,19
TGTGCCAGCAGCCGAGGTAAACCCTTGAACACTGAAGCTTTCTTT,CASSRGKPLNTEAFF,.,.,TRBV7-9,TRBJ1-1,15
TGTGCCAGCAGCCGGCTACAGGGCGGGGGAAACACCATATATTTT,CASSRLQGGGNTIYF,.,.,TRBV11-2,TRBJ1-3,15
TGTGCCAGCAGTGTACTAGCGGGGGGCAAAGAGACCCAGTACTTC,CASSVLAGGKETQYF,TRBD2,.,TRBV2,TRBJ2-5,15
TGTGCCAGCTCACGGGGACAGAGCAATCAGCCCCAGCATTTT,CASSRGQSNQPQHF,TRBD1,.,TRBV18,TRBJ1-5,14
TGTGCCAGCAGTGAAGGGGGCTATGGCTACACCTTC,CASSEGGYGYTF,.,.,TRBV6-4,TRBJ1-2,12
TGTGCCAGCAGTTTAGGGACAGTTTCCGAGCAGTACTTC,CASSLGTVSEQYF,.,.,TRBV12-3/TRBV12-4,TRBJ2-7,13
TGTGCCTGGAGTGGCGGGGGACAGGGGTCCAATGAGCAGTTCTTC,CAWSGGGQGSNEQFF,TRBD1,.,TRBV30,TRBJ2-1,15
TGTGCCAGCAGTTTAGCGGGGGATACGCAGTATTTT,CASSLAGDTQYF,.,few,TRBV27,TRBJ2-3,12
TGTGCCAGTTTAACAGGGGGCCTCTCTGGGGCCAACGTCCTGACTTTC,CASLTGGLSGANVLTF,TRBD1,.,TRBV28,TRBJ2-6,16
TGTGCCAGCAGCCAGTTTCAGGGGGTCCAAGAGACCCAGTACTTC,CASSQFQGVQETQYF,TRBD1,.,TRBV14,TRBJ2-5,15
TGTGCCAGTAGTATAGTGTCTTCCCACGAGCAGTACTTC,CASSIVSSHEQYF,.,.,TRBV19,TRBJ2-7,13
TGTGCCAGCTCACCAGACAGGGAAGTGGAGCAGTACTTC,CASSPDREVEQYF,TRBD1,.,TRBV18,TRBJ2-7,13
TGTGCCAGCAGTGACTCAGGACAGGACTACAATGAGCAGTTCTTC,CASSDSGQDYNEQFF,TRBD1,.,TRBV6-4,TRBJ2-1,15
TGTGCCATCAGTGATTCAGGACAGAGTAGTGGCTACACCTTC,CAISDSGQSSGYTF,.,.,TRBV10-3,TRBJ1-2,14
TGTGCCAGCAGCACGACTGCCACACAGGGGCCAAACTATGGCTACACCTTC,CASSTTATQGPNYGYTF,TRBD1,.,TRBV7-9,TRBJ1-2,17
TGCAGCGTTGAGAGGGATTATCGCTTT,CSVERDYRF,.,.,TRBV29-1,TRBJ1-1,9
TGTGCCAGCCGTGGTGGGACAGGGGGCGGTTCGGAGGACGAGCAGTACTTC,CASRGGTGGGSEDEQYF,TRBD1,.,TRBV7-9,TRBJ2-7,17
TGTGCCAGCATTTGGGGGGACAGGGACTACTATGGCTACACCTTC,CASIWGDRDYYGYTF,TRBD1,.,TRBV7-9,TRBJ1-2,15
TGTGCCAGCAGCTTAGATGGGAGAGCAATTTATGGCTACACCTTC,CASSLDGRAIYGYTF,.,.,TRBV11-2,TRBJ1-2,15
TGTGCCAGCGGTCGGGGGACGGGAGCCGGAGATACGCAGTATTTT,CASGRGTGAGDTQYF,.,.,TRBV6-4,TRBJ2-3,15
TGTGCCAGCAGTAGTAGCGGGGGGGCCTTGGAGACCCAGTACTTC,CASSSSGGALETQYF,TRBD2,few,TRBV6-5,TRBJ2-5,15
TGTGCCAGCAGCCAAGGGGGACTAGCGGGGATTGAGGAGTTCTTC,CASSQGGLAGIEEFF,TRBD2,.,TRBV27,TRBJ2-1,15
TGTGCCAGCACTGCCGGAAGCGCTTCACCCCTCCACTTT,CASTAGSASPLHF,.,.,TRBV27,TRBJ1-6,13
TGCAGCGTATGGACTAGGAACACTGAAGCTTTCTTT,CSVWTRNTEAFF,.,.,TRBV29-1,TRBJ1-1,12
TGTGCCAGCAGCCAAGGGACAGGTCCCTACAATGAGCAGTTCTTC,CASSQGTGPYNEQFF,TRBD1,few,TRBV3-1/TRBV3-2,TRBJ2-1,15
TGTGCCAGCAGCTCTCACTTCGGGGGGACGGGTATCGGCTACACCTTC,CASSSHFGGTGIGYTF,.,.,TRBV7-9,TRBJ1-2,16
TGTGCCAGCAGCTTTAACAGGGTAGACGGGGAGCTGTTTTTT,CASSFNRVDGELFF,.,once,TRBV11-2,TRBJ2-2,14